These 32 T cell receptor beta chains share one sample of origin, sequenced in a study of blood T cell repertoires in COVID-19. Profiling relied on immunoSEQ multiplex PCR, and the TCRdb table lists in-frame clones only, not all of them. The table has about 200,000 clones, approximately 84% seen once. The source material was peripheral blood. The receptor set was obtained from a woman older than 75 with acute or convalescent COVID-19.

The chain recombines TRBV5-1 with TRBJ2-5; the D gene is possibly TRBD1 (5 bases). The CDR3 has 14 residues. Germline V gene lookup returns CDR1 SGHRS and CDR2 YFSETQ. V gave up 3 bases and J gave up 3 bases, with 12 bases separating them. The CDR3 is CASSSRQYKETQYF. CDR3 DNA sequence: TGCGCCAGCAGCTCCCGACAGTATAAAGAGACCCAGTACTTC.

The chain employs TRBV27 and TRBJ2-7, with 11 bases lining up with TRBD2. Trimming took 2 bases from V and 3 from J; bases not matched to a gene: 15. The CDR3 has 19 amino acids. The V gene's germline CDR1 is MNHEY and CDR2 SMNVEV (reference sequence). The CDR3 DNA is TGTGCCAGCAGTTTAGCAATGAATCCGGGACTAGCGGTTTTCTACGAGCAGTACTTC. The encoded protein is CASSLAMNPGLAVFYEQYF.

Comment on this clone: The junction departs from the called germline gene at one end, perhaps through a read error. The chain employs TRBV4-1 and TRBJ1-1, with a possible D match to TRBD1 (6 bases). Germline V lookup: CDR1 MGHRA, CDR2 YSYEKL. The CDR3 consists of 16 residues. The CDR3: CASSKDRNGVNTEAFF. CDR3 bases: TGCGCCAGCAGCAAAGACAGGAACGGGGTGAACACTGAAGCTTTCTTT.

The rearrangement joins TRBV29-1 to TRBJ1-3, with 10 bases aligning to TRBD1. J gave up 0 bases and V 6 bases, and 8 bases lay outside the gene matches. Germline V lookup: CDR1 SQVTM, CDR2 ANQGSEA. The CDR3 contains 16 residues. The CDR3, as DNA: TGCAGCGTACTTGGGGACAGGGGCACCTCTGGAAACACCATATATTTT. Protein sequence: CSVLGDRGTSGNTIYF.

CDR3: CASSRPGELTYEQYF. CDR3 DNA sequence: TGTGCCAGCAGTCGCCCCGGGGAACTTACCTACGAGCAGTACTTC. The chain couples TRBV28 to TRBJ2-7; a weak D match, TRBD2 (5 bases). The CDR3 is 15 residues long. The V gene's germline CDR1 is MDHEN and CDR2 SYDVKM. Between the trimmed V and J ends, which lost 5 bases and 2 bases, there was a span of 16 bases.

This clone was found once. The V call is TRBV7-9, the J call TRBJ2-5; TRBD1 is a possible D gene (5 bases). The germline V gene encodes CDR1 SEHNR and CDR2 FQNEAQ (reference sequence). V was cut by 5 bases and J by 5 bases, with 12 bases left in between. The CDR3 length is 13 residues. CDR3 sequence (DNA): TGTGCCAGCAGCCTAAGGGGATCGGAGACCCAGTACTTC. This gives the protein CASSLRGSETQYF.

The chain combines TRBV4-3 with TRBJ2-3; 7 nucleotides line up with TRBD1. The V segment lost 4 bases and the J segment 0 bases; nucleotides outside the gene matches: 1. The CDR3 runs 14 residues. Germline CDR1 reads LGHNA; CDR2 reads YSLEER. In nucleotides, the CDR3 is TGCGCCAGCAGCCCAGGGGGAAGCACAGATACGCAGTATTTT. Its translation is CASSPGGSTDTQYF.

The chain combines TRBV6-5 with TRBJ1-2; D is ambiguous. The CDR3 sequence is 11 residues long. In germline, CDR1 is MNHEY, CDR2 SVGAGI. Trimming cost V 8 bases and J 2 bases, with 6 bases left between them. The CDR3 protein is CASSGNYGYTF. In nucleotides, the CDR3 is TGTGCCAGCTCGGGAAACTATGGCTACACCTTC.

This clone was counted once. V gene TRBV7-9 combines with J gene TRBJ1-2, with D unclear. The V gene's germline CDR1 is SEHNR and CDR2 FQNEAQ (reference sequence). V lost 5 bases, J lost 2 bases, and 6 bases lay in between. CDR3 length equals 12 residues. CDR3 region: CASSETNYGYTF. The CDR3 bases are TGTGCCAGCAGCGAGACAAACTATGGCTACACCTTC.

This clone was counted once. The gene calls are TRBV1 and TRBJ1-2; the D call TRBD1 from the table was never checked on the DNA. TRBV1 is tagged as a pseudogene. The CDR3 totals 16 residues. The CDR3 loop is CTSSQGGAGLDYGYTF. The CDR3 DNA follows: TGCACCAGCAGCCAAGGGGGCGCAGGGCTCGACTATGGCTACACCTTC.

The CDR3 spells CAISPGIYEQYF. DNA of the CDR3: TGTGCCATCAGCCCGGGGATCTACGAGCAGTACTTC. This chain joins TRBV10-3 and TRBJ2-7, with a possible D match to TRBD2 (5 bases). Trimming took off 6 bases at V and 3 bases at J, with 9 bases between the two ends. The CDR3 sequence is 12 residues long. Germline CDR1 reads ENHRY; CDR2 reads SYGVKD.

A word on this clone: Other DNA sequences in this specimen translate into the identical CDR3. The CDR3 nucleotides read TGTGCCAGCAGACTAGACAGGGCTGGAAACACCATATATTTT. It yields the protein CASRLDRAGNTIYF. The chain uses TRBV2 and TRBJ1-3; 7 bases fit TRBD1. CDR1 is SNHLY and CDR2 is FYNNEI in the germline V gene. This CDR3 has 14 residues. The V gene end was trimmed by 6 bases and the J gene end by 2 bases; junction bases not matched to a gene: 4.

The chain has TRBV19 and TRBJ1-1, with D possibly matching TRBD1 (5 bases). Between the trimmed V and J ends, which lost 0 bases and 6 bases, there was a span of 14 bases. The V gene's germline CDR1 is LNHDA and CDR2 SQIVND (reference sequence). The CDR3 is made up of 15 amino acids. The CDR3 sequence: CASSIDPLGAAEAFF. For the CDR3, the DNA is TGTGCCAGTAGTATAGATCCTTTAGGGGCCGCTGAAGCTTTCTTT.

The rearrangement links TRBV7-2 to TRBJ1-2; no reliable D call. This CDR3 is 14 amino acids long. Germline CDR1 reads SGHTA; CDR2 reads FQGNSA. The germline V and J ends were trimmed by 2 bases and 5 bases, with 12 bases remaining between them. The CDR3 loop reads CASSLFAEAYGYTF. The CDR3 DNA sequence: TGTGCCAGCAGCTTATTCGCGGAGGCTTATGGCTACACCTTC.

The chain recombines TRBV5-1 with TRBJ2-2; 8 nucleotides align to TRBD2. Germline-derived CDR1 and CDR2 are SGHRS and YFSETQ. The CDR3 consists of 15 residues. J gave up 4 bases and V 4 bases, and 6 bases lay outside the gene matches. The CDR3 nucleotides read TGCGCCAGCAGCCCGGGAGGGCCGGTCACCGGGGAGCTGTTTTTT. It yields the protein CASSPGGPVTGELFF.

J is TRBJ2-2 and V is TRBV5-1; possible D gene TRBD1, 5 bases. Trimming removed 2 bases from V and 1 base from J, with 9 bases in between. Germline V lookup: CDR1 SGHRS, CDR2 YFSETQ. The CDR3 is made up of 15 amino acids. The CDR3 protein is CASSLQTENTGELFF. The CDR3 DNA reads TGCGCCAGCAGCTTACAGACAGAGAACACCGGGGAGCTGTTTTTT.

In this sample, this clone turned up a few times. The chain couples TRBV5-1 to TRBJ2-7; 7 bases fit TRBD2. V was clipped by 4 bases and J by 3 bases; unmatched bases: 7. Per the germline V gene, CDR1 is SGHRS and CDR2 is YFSETQ. The CDR3 length is 14 residues. CDR3 coding DNA: TGCGCCAGCAGCCCGGACGGCGGGGGCTACGAGCAGTACTTC. It codes for CASSPDGGGYEQYF.

The chain recombines TRBV18 with TRBJ1-6; TRBD1 agrees at 7 bases. The CDR3 runs to 13 residues. V lost 2 bases, J lost 8 bases, and 0 bases stayed unmatched. Germline CDR1 is KGHSH and CDR2 is LQKENI. As DNA, the CDR3 is TGTGCCAGCTCACCAACAGGGGATTCACCCCTCCACTTT. Translated: CASSPTGDSPLHF.

This clone occurred many times. V and J are TRBV18 and TRBJ1-2, with D maybe TRBD1 (6 bases). Between the trimmed V and J ends, which lost 3 bases and 8 bases, there was a span of 10 bases. CDR3 length: 12 residues. Germline-derived CDR1 and CDR2 are KGHSH and LQKENI. CDR3 nucleotide sequence: TGTGCCAGCTCACCGGGGGCTAGGGGCTACACCTTC. This sequence encodes CASSPGARGYTF.

The V and J genes are TRBV6-5 and TRBJ2-5; no definite D call. The CDR3 spans 12 residues. Germline V gene data show CDR1 as MNHEY and CDR2 as SVGAGI. Deletions cut 6 bases from V and 4 bases from J, with 9 bases between. The CDR3 loop is CASSPTGETQYF. The DNA for the CDR3 is TGTGCCAGCAGCCCAACGGGAGAGACCCAGTACTTC.

The chain uses TRBV7-9 and TRBJ2-5; possible D gene TRBD1, 6 bases. Germline values: CDR1 SEHNR, CDR2 FQNEAQ (reference sequence). This CDR3 region has 15 residues. Trimming removed 2 bases from V and 2 bases from J, with 12 bases in between. The CDR3 loop is CASSLSQGLQETQYF. The CDR3 coding sequence is TGTGCCAGCAGCTTATCACAGGGCCTACAAGAGACCCAGTACTTC. The full variable domain, with the rest looked up from reference TRBV7-9 and TRBJ2-5, is DTGVSQNPRHKITKRGQNVTFRCDPISEHNRLYWYRQTLGQGPEFLTYFQNEAQLEKSRLLSDRFSAERPKGSFSTLEIQRTEQGDSAMYLCASSLSQGLQETQYFGPGTRLLVL.

J is TRBJ1-5 and V is TRBV24-1; D perhaps matches TRBD1 (5 bases). V lost 0 bases and J lost 4, with 12 bases in between. Germline V gene lookup returns CDR1 KGHDR and CDR2 SFDVKD. The CDR3 extends over 16 amino acids. CDR3 coding DNA: TGTGCCACCAGTGATTTGCAGGGAGGGCGTAATCAGCCCCAGCATTTT. It translates to CATSDLQGGRNQPQHF.

J is TRBJ1-4 and V is TRBV30; 8 bases align to TRBD1. The junction had 2 bases not matched to a gene; V was cut back by 1 base and J by 7 bases. Germline CDR1 GTSNPN, CDR2 SVGIG (reference sequence). The CDR3 loop spans 13 amino acids. The CDR3: CAWSGTGFEKLFF. The CDR3 bases are TGTGCCTGGAGTGGGACAGGGTTTGAAAAACTGTTTTTT.

Concerning this clone: This CDR3 is also generated by other DNA sequences in the sample. This chain connects TRBV18 to TRBJ1-4; D is uncertain. The CDR3 covers 14 residues. Between the trimmed V and J ends, which lost 3 bases and 3 bases, there was a span of 8 bases. Looked up from germline, CDR1 is KGHSH and CDR2 is LQKENI. The CDR3 DNA follows: TGTGCCAGCTCACCTGTAGCGGCTAATGAAAAACTGTTTTTT. This sequence encodes CASSPVAANEKLFF.

V gene TRBV10-3 combines with J gene TRBJ1-1, with D possibly being TRBD1 (5 bases). The CDR3 spans 12 residues. Germline assignment: CDR1 ENHRY and CDR2 SYGVKD. Trimming cost V 3 bases and J 11 bases, with 13 bases left between them. In nucleotides, the CDR3 is TGTGCCATCAGTGAAGATTCATACAGGGCTTTCTTT. It translates to CAISEDSYRAFF.

The chain is built from TRBV11-2 and TRBJ2-7; D uncertain. The CDR3 has 19 residues. V was trimmed by 2 bases and J by 5 bases, leaving 28 bases between them. CDR1 SGHAT and CDR2 FQNNGV come from the germline V gene. The CDR3 nucleotides read TGTGCCAGCAGCTTAACTGTACGGTTTTCCCCTTTGAGTCAACACGAGCAGTACTTC. This codes for CASSLTVRFSPLSQHEQYF.

This chain links TRBV6-5 with TRBJ2-1; D is perhaps TRBD2 (6 bases). V was cut by 0 bases and J by 6 bases, with 9 bases left in between. The germline V gene encodes CDR1 MNHEY and CDR2 SVGAGI. The CDR3 spans 14 residues. The CDR3 loop reads CASSYSTRLNEQFF. CDR3 in DNA: TGTGCCAGCAGTTACTCGACTAGACTCAATGAGCAGTTCTTC.

This clone was counted only a few times. CDR3 sequence: CASSQLAGTVNTIYF. CDR3 in DNA: TGTGCCAGCAGCCAGTTGGCCGGGACAGTAAACACCATATATTTT. The chain uses TRBV4-2 and TRBJ1-3; TRBD1 matches at 7 bases. CDR3 size: 15 residues. V lost 3 bases, J lost 6 bases, and 8 bases stayed unmatched. Germline V CDR1 and CDR2: LGHNA, YNFKEQ.

The chain employs TRBV5-1 and TRBJ2-1; 11 nucleotides agree with TRBD2. The CDR3 consists of 16 residues. Germline V gives CDR1 SGHRS, CDR2 YFSETQ. Trimming cost V 4 bases and J 7 bases; bases outside gene matches: 10. The chain's CDR3 is CASSPVLAGVGNEQFF. DNA of the CDR3: TGCGCCAGCAGCCCCGTACTAGCGGGAGTGGGTAATGAGCAGTTCTTC.

The gene calls are TRBV4-3 and TRBJ1-1, with unresolved D. Germline V gives CDR1 LGHNA, CDR2 YSLEER. The CDR3 covers 16 residues. Trimming took 1 base from V and 0 from J, leaving 12 bases between them. The DNA for the CDR3 is TGCGCCAGCAGCCAAGTTGGTAGACACATGAACACTGAAGCTTTCTTT. Translation: CASSQVGRHMNTEAFF.

This chain connects TRBV20-1 to TRBJ2-2; TRBD2 agrees at 8 bases. Germline CDR1 DFQATT, CDR2 SNEGSKA (reference sequence). CDR3 length: 11 amino acids. J was trimmed by 8 bases and V by 7 bases; bases with no gene match: 3. CDR3 in DNA: TGCAGTGTTATAGCGGGAGGGGAGCTGTTTTTT. This gives the protein CSVIAGGELFF.

The gene calls are TRBV4-2 and TRBJ2-3; 7 bases fit TRBD1. With V trimmed by 1 base and J by 5 bases, 9 bases remained unmatched. This CDR3 has 16 residues. Germline CDR1 LGHNA, CDR2 YNFKEQ. The CDR3 is CASSQVDRTAGDTQYF. Here the CDR3 DNA reads TGTGCCAGCAGCCAAGTGGACAGGACCGCTGGAGATACGCAGTATTTT.